This T cell receptor beta chain was profiled in a study of blood T cell repertoires in COVID-19 (dated by TCRdb to 2018 to 2020). Some background on the complete study: Samples from collaborators originated in the United States, Italy and Spain and spanned both the acute and convalescent phases of COVID-19. The repertoires were released in a freely available public database intended as a resource for research on the immune response to SARS-CoV-2. The prospective study material was composed of cDNA or gDNA derived from T cells, B-cell-depleted T cells, or PBMCs. HLA class I and class II types, where available, came from metadata supplied by the sample provider rather than from assay-based typing. Deeply sampled blood TCRbeta repertoires from subjects exposed to, actively infected with, or recovered from COVID-19 were included in the dataset. A de-identified subject ID, COVID-19 status, age in years and sex were almost always included in the sample metadata. Samples came from the ongoing ImmuneRACE study (first 160 participants) plus 1,254 subjects from 6 global collaborators.

What the work shows at the level of the full study, not this receptor alone: How much clinical and demographic metadata was included differed by source and by participant, and the metadata was provided uncurated.

At one collaborating source in Seattle, patients were enrolled during active infection and were followed longitudinally through the course of disease. Collaborating institutions collected whole blood in K2EDTA tubes following their own protocols. For TCRbeta analysis, collaborators shipped samples as frozen whole blood, isolated PBMCs, or DNA extracted from either of those sample types. This clone has only one observation. It has no known antigen specificity. Base qualities were left out, and no much larger clone turns up one base away. According to the germline V gene (reference sequence), CDR1 reads SGHNT and CDR2 reads YYREEE. V was cut back by 5 bases and J by 2 bases, leaving a gap of 11 bases between them. CDR3 length: 13 amino acids, cysteine to phenylalanine. Just the 39-base CDR3 DNA is kept, in frame starting at base 1. The immunoSEQ Assay, a bias-controlled multiplex PCR, was used to amplify TCRbeta CDR3 regions from genomic DNA. In the paper's pipeline: Within the assay, amplification of reference gene primers was used to estimate how many nucleated cells each sample contained. To quantify the absolute abundance of each unique TCRbeta CDR3 rearrangement, sequence reads were collapsed and filtered. Productive Simpson clonality was computed per sample as the square root of Simpson's diversity index over productive rearrangements. Not all clones reach the TCRdb copy of this immuneACCESS table, which keeps in-frame sequences only. Checked studies attribute under half of the gap to unresolved V genes and leave the rest unexplained. The DNA was the basis for D and trimming; V, J and clone size are from that table. Recorded for this sample are 200,000 to 250,000 clones; about 80% of them occurred a single time. The leading ten clones occupy 7.8% of the sample.

The sequence is built from TRBV5-4 and TRBJ2-7, with a tentative D gene TRBD1 over 6 matching bases. The material sequenced was peripheral blood. This receptor was obtained from a woman over 75 with COVID-19, enrolled during active disease. The CDR3 region: CASSETGTYEQYF. The nucleotides are TGTGCCAGCAGTGAAACAGGGACCTACGAGCAGTACTTC.